Listed below are T cell receptor beta chains from one sample, sequenced in a study of Tregs in tolerant kidney transplant recipients. Method: immunoSEQ multiplex PCR; TCRdb's copy keeps in-frame clones and lacks some. The sample has about 120,000 clones, almost 95% seen once. The sequenced sample was CD4+ T cells from blood. The receptors derive from a human donor in good health. Each CDR3 is given with its conserved first and last residue. Fields, in order: V gene, J gene, CDR3 protein.

v_gene: TRBV6-5
j_gene: TRBJ1-2
CDR3aa: CASTPDRVANGYTF

v_gene: TRBV4-2
j_gene: TRBJ1-3
CDR3aa: CASSQGAGRTGNTIYF

v_gene: TRBV25-1
j_gene: TRBJ2-3
CDR3aa: CASSIGTARSTDTQYF

v_gene: TRBV5-1
j_gene: TRBJ1-2
CDR3aa: CASSLDATGYTF

v_gene: TRBV30
j_gene: TRBJ1-3
CDR3aa: CAWSVGFQQSNTIYF

v_gene: TRBV18
j_gene: TRBJ2-7
CDR3aa: CASSPSPANSYEQYF

v_gene: TRBV30
j_gene: TRBJ2-7
CDR3aa: CAWSTGQGAYNEQYF

v_gene: TRBV5-1
j_gene: TRBJ2-7
CDR3aa: CASRPGGLYEQYF

v_gene: TRBV23-1
j_gene: TRBJ1-2
CDR3aa: CASSQCWLRYGYTF

v_gene: TRBV13
j_gene: TRBJ2-7
CDR3aa: CASSLARGTTYEQYF

v_gene: TRBV7-9
j_gene: TRBJ2-5
CDR3aa: CASSLGRASGWLGETQYF

v_gene: TRBV29-1
j_gene: TRBJ1-2
CDR3aa: CSGRQGESSNYGYTF

v_gene: TRBV20-1
j_gene: TRBJ2-1
CDR3aa: CSAYSYNEQFF

v_gene: TRBV19
j_gene: TRBJ2-4
CDR3aa: CASRRGTAAAENIQYF

v_gene: TRBV2
j_gene: TRBJ2-5
CDR3aa: CASSEGGLAGETQYF

v_gene: TRBV2
j_gene: TRBJ2-4
CDR3aa: CASSEMAGLAKNIQYF

v_gene: TRBV4-2
j_gene: TRBJ2-3
CDR3aa: CASSRRLAGGEVARTDTQYF

v_gene: TRBV27
j_gene: TRBJ1-4
CDR3aa: CASSFSPVQSTNEKLFF

v_gene: TRBV15
j_gene: TRBJ2-5
CDR3aa: CATSRYTGAQYF

v_gene: TRBV5-4
j_gene: TRBJ2-7
CDR3aa: CASSFGGQGQDEQYF

v_gene: TRBV2
j_gene: TRBJ1-6
CDR3aa: CASGSSRVSNSPLHF

v_gene: TRBV13
j_gene: TRBJ1-2
CDR3aa: CASSSEQVYGYTF

v_gene: TRBV5-1
j_gene: TRBJ1-2
CDR3aa: CASSYSDSNYGYTF

v_gene: TRBV7-2
j_gene: TRBJ1-1
CDR3aa: CASSLRRDTEAFF

v_gene: TRBV9
j_gene: TRBJ1-3
CDR3aa: CASSDQGGVGNTIYF

v_gene: TRBV5-1
j_gene: TRBJ2-5
CDR3aa: CASSLEWETQYF

v_gene: TRBV15
j_gene: TRBJ1-6
CDR3aa: CATSRDRNSPLHF

v_gene: TRBV4-1
j_gene: TRBJ2-5
CDR3aa: CASSQDLTRGVETQYF

v_gene: TRBV18
j_gene: TRBJ1-3
CDR3aa: CASSPTGSGAGNTIYF

v_gene: TRBV9
j_gene: TRBJ2-5
CDR3aa: CASSVDGTSQETQYF

v_gene: TRBV9
j_gene: TRBJ2-1
CDR3aa: CASSVAQSYNEQFF

v_gene: TRBV10-2
j_gene: TRBJ1-2
CDR3aa: CASSESGRAYGYTF

v_gene: TRBV5-3
j_gene: TRBJ2-5
CDR3aa: CARENRVSETQYF

v_gene: TRBV9
j_gene: TRBJ1-1
CDR3aa: CASSPDGNTEAFF

v_gene: TRBV7-9
j_gene: TRBJ2-7
CDR3aa: CASSLQAGAYEQYF

v_gene: TRBV7-8
j_gene: TRBJ2-1
CDR3aa: CASSSEDGLAGAIGQFF

v_gene: TRBV5-6
j_gene: TRBJ2-2
CDR3aa: CASSLQAGDTGELFF

v_gene: TRBV6-1
j_gene: TRBJ2-7
CDR3aa: CASRGTGGYEQYF

v_gene: TRBV9
j_gene: TRBJ2-7
CDR3aa: CASSVGGSGRSSSYEQYF

v_gene: TRBV7-3
j_gene: TRBJ2-1
CDR3aa: CASSLNPPSGGSYNEQFF

v_gene: TRBV18
j_gene: TRBJ2-7
CDR3aa: CASSPPEVGRGQYF

v_gene: TRBV4-2
j_gene: TRBJ1-3
CDR3aa: CASSQDNGGGRNTIYF

v_gene: TRBV5-6
j_gene: TRBJ2-6
CDR3aa: CASIRSQSRANVLTF

v_gene: TRBV29-1
j_gene: TRBJ1-2
CDR3aa: CSVRWGVDGYTF

v_gene: TRBV18
j_gene: TRBJ2-3
CDR3aa: CASSPGSLAGDTQYF